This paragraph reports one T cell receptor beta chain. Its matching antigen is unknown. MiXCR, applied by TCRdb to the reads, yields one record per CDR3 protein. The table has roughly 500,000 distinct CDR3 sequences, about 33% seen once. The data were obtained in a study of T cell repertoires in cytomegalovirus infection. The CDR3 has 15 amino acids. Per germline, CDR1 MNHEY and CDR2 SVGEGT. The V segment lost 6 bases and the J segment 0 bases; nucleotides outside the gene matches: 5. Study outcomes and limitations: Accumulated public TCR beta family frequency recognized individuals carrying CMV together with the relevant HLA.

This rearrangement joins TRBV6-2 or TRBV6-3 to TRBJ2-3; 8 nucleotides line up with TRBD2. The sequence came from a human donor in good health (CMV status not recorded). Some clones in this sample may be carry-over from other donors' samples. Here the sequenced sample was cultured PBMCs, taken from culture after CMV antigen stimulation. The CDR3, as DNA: TGTGCCAGCAGCCGCGGGAGGCCCAGCACAGATACGCAGTATTTT. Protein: CASSRGRPSTDTQYF.